The 17 T cell receptor beta chains below come from one sample, sequenced in a study of T cell responses to AZD1222 COVID-19 vaccine. Measured with immunoSEQ multiplex PCR; TCRdb has only the in-frame clones, and not every one. The sample consists of 120,000 to 150,000 clones, roughly 88% of them appearing once. The sequences come from peripheral blood, collected on day 0 of AZD1222 vaccination. Receptors were obtained from an adult in good health.

The chain recombines TRBV28 with TRBJ1-2; 8 nucleotides align to TRBD1. The V gene end was trimmed by 6 bases and the J gene end by 5 bases; junction bases not matched to a gene: 5. This CDR3 comprises 13 residues. CDR1 MDHEN and CDR2 SYDVKM come from the germline V gene. The CDR3 nucleotides read TGTGCCAGCAGGGGACAGGTCTATTATGGCTACACCTTC. As protein: CASRGQVYYGYTF.

V and J are TRBV7-2 and TRBJ2-1, with 13 bases identical to TRBD2. V shed 0 bases and J 7 bases; nucleotides not matched to a gene: 6. CDR3 length: 17 amino acids. Germline V lookup: CDR1 SGHTA, CDR2 FQGNSA. The CDR3 region is CASSLALLAGGTNEQFF. CDR3 bases: TGTGCCAGCAGCTTAGCCCTACTAGCGGGGGGGACAAATGAGCAGTTCTTC.

The V call is TRBV7-9, the J call TRBJ1-3; D is unresolved. With 7 bases removed from V and 7 bases from J, the gap between germline ends came to 17 bases. The CDR3 has 14 residues. CDR1 SEHNR and CDR2 FQNEAQ come from the germline V gene (reference sequence). The CDR3 bases are TGTGCCAGCATTTTTGGGAAGGGATGGAACACCATATATTTT. This gives the protein CASIFGKGWNTIYF.

This clone was recorded only once. V gene TRBV19 combines with J gene TRBJ1-2; D gene unclear. The CDR3 is 12 amino acids. Germline CDR1 is LNHDA and CDR2 is SQIVND (reference sequence). V was shortened by 0 bases and J by 5 bases, with 4 bases between the two germline ends. The CDR3 DNA reads TGTGCCAGTAGTATAGACGTGTATGGCTACACCTTC. Its protein is CASSIDVYGYTF.

This clone has only one observation. The chain recombines TRBV5-6 with TRBJ2-7, with unresolved D. CDR3 size: 14 residues. Germline assignment: CDR1 SGHDT and CDR2 YYEEEE. Trimming pared 1 base from V and 0 bases from J, leaving 8 bases between. The CDR3, as DNA: TGTGCCAGCAGCTTGAGGGTACACTCCTACGAGCAGTACTTC. This encodes CASSLRVHSYEQYF. Complete variable domain (other parts from reference TRBV5-6 and TRBJ2-7): DAGVTQSPTHLIKTRGQQVTLRCSPKSGHDTVSWYQQALGQGPQFIFQYYEEEERQRGNFPDRFSGHQFPNYSSELNVNALLLGDSALYLCASSLRVHSYEQYFGPGTRLTVT.

This clone appeared once. The genes are TRBV5-4 and TRBJ2-7; no clear D gene. V was clipped by 4 bases and J by 4 bases, with 18 bases between them. Per the germline V gene, CDR1 is SGHNT and CDR2 is YYREEE (reference sequence). CDR3 length equals 15 residues. The CDR3 DNA reads TGTGCCAGCAGCCTGTTTCCGAAGGGAAGGTACGAGCAGTACTTC. It translates to CASSLFPKGRYEQYF.

The V gene is TRBV18, the J gene TRBJ1-1, with 10 bases lining up with TRBD1. J gave up 3 bases and V 0 bases, and 1 base lay outside the gene matches. This CDR3 has 15 amino acids. Per the germline V gene, CDR1 is KGHSH and CDR2 is LQKENI. The CDR3 region is CASSPPGTGDTEAFF. The CDR3 DNA sequence: TGTGCCAGCTCACCACCCGGGACAGGGGACACTGAAGCTTTCTTT.

V usage is TRBV11-3 and J usage is TRBJ2-3, with a possible D match to TRBD1 (6 bases). This CDR3 has 13 amino acids. V lost 5 bases and J lost 3, with 9 bases in between. Germline CDR1 SGHNT, CDR2 YENEEA. This CDR3 is CASSRQATDTQYF. The CDR3 DNA is TGTGCCAGCAGCCGACAGGCTACAGATACGCAGTATTTT.

This clone was seen only once. The chain recombines TRBV5-6 with TRBJ1-6, with TRBD1 matching over 9 bases. The CDR3 extends over 15 amino acids. The germline V gene encodes CDR1 SGHDT and CDR2 YYEEEE. The ends lost 0 bases at V and 7 bases at J; junction bases unmatched: 2. The CDR3: CASSLVGTGNSPLHF. The CDR3 DNA sequence: TGTGCCAGCAGCTTGGTAGGGACAGGGAATTCACCCCTCCACTTT.

The chain joins TRBV5-4 to TRBJ2-1, with 9 positions matching TRBD1. Trimming removed 4 bases from V and 4 bases from J; junction bases left unmatched: 6. This CDR3 is 15 amino acids long. Germline-derived CDR1 and CDR2 are SGHNT and YYREEE (reference sequence). CDR3 nucleotide sequence: TGTGCCAGCAGCCTGGACAGGGGAGGTTACAATGAGCAGTTCTTC. Protein sequence: CASSLDRGGYNEQFF.

The J gene is TRBJ1-1, the V gene TRBV7-9; TRBD1 matches at 7 bases. Per germline, CDR1 SEHNR and CDR2 FQNEAQ (reference sequence). This CDR3 region has 17 residues. V was clipped by 6 bases and J by 0 bases; unmatched bases: 13. DNA of the CDR3: TGTGCCAGCAGATTGGGATCCGGGACAGCCATGAACACTGAAGCTTTCTTT. Protein product: CASRLGSGTAMNTEAFF.

The CDR3 DNA reads as TGCGCCAGCAGCTTGGGTGACCCTAACTATGGCTACACCTTC. This encodes CASSLGDPNYGYTF. The chain carries TRBV5-1 and TRBJ1-2; the D is unclear. CDR1 SGHRS and CDR2 YFSETQ come from the germline V gene. V was cut by 0 bases and J by 0 bases, with 6 bases left in between. The CDR3 covers 14 residues.

The chain recombines TRBV21-1 with TRBJ1-1; TRBD1 is the table's D call and was not checked against the DNA. TRBV21-1 constitutes a pseudogene. CDR3 length: 16 amino acids. In nucleotides, the CDR3 is TGTGCCAGCAGCAAAGAAGAGGGACAGGGGGCCTCTGAAGCTTTCTTT. Protein sequence: CASSKEEGQGASEAFF.

J is TRBJ1-2 and V is TRBV6-5; D is perhaps TRBD1 (5 bases). The V gene lost 0 bases and the J gene lost 4 bases, with 15 bases spanning the gap. This CDR3 is 16 amino acids long. Germline CDR1 is MNHEY and CDR2 is SVGAGI. CDR3 sequence reads: CASSYSGQGSGYGYTF. The DNA of the CDR3 is TGTGCCAGCAGTTACTCTGGGCAGGGAAGTGGCTATGGCTACACCTTC.

The genes are TRBV9 and TRBJ2-7, with TRBD1 identical over 8 bases. V gave up 3 bases and J gave up 2 bases; unmatched junction bases: 7. The CDR3 is made up of 15 amino acids. Germline V gene sequence: CDR1 SGDLS, CDR2 YYNGEE. In DNA form, the CDR3 reads TGTGCCAGCAGCGCCGACAGGGGCCGAACCTACGAGCAGTACTTC. This codes for CASSADRGRTYEQYF.

V and J are TRBV5-1 and TRBJ1-1; tentatively, D is TRBD1 (6 bases). Germline values: CDR1 SGHRS, CDR2 YFSETQ. The V end lost 0 bases, the J end lost 5 bases, and 14 bases lay between the germline ends. The CDR3 loop spans 15 amino acids. CDR3 protein: CASSLDPTGSTEAFF. CDR3 sequence (DNA): TGCGCCAGCAGCTTGGACCCAACAGGGTCTACTGAAGCTTTCTTT.

The chain uses TRBV19 and TRBJ1-1; a weak D match, TRBD1 (5 bases). Trimming took 7 bases from V and 0 from J, leaving 15 bases between them. The CDR3 totals 15 residues. CDR1 and CDR2 (germline): LNHDA, SQIVND (reference sequence). Written as DNA, the CDR3 is TGTGCCAGTAACTCGGCAGGGTCCGTGAACACTGAAGCTTTCTTT. Translation: CASNSAGSVNTEAFF.